Sequencing of this T cell receptor beta chain was carried out in a study of regulatory T cells in long-lasting Graves disease. Findings and caveats of the study: The study found persistent patients shared more public clonotypes (fewer than 3,000) than new patients (nearly 1,000). Since the sample size was small, accuracy may have been reduced.

This clonotype has only a few counts. Its antigen is as yet unknown. CDR3-region Arm-PCR and iRepertoire HTBI primers produced the TCR beta libraries. TCRdb re-analysed the multiplex PCR reads in MiXCR, keeping a single row per CDR3 protein. The data show 530,000 or so distinct CDR3 sequences, with about 16% seen just once and more than 10% held by the top ten. Time point indicated: newly diagnosed GD, antithyroid drugs for less than 3 months. Extracted RNA from PBMCs served as the source of the TCR library. The CDR3 extends over 15 amino acids. Germline lookup yields CDR1 SGDLS and CDR2 YYNGEE. V lost 4 bases to trimming and J lost 1 base, with 14 bases between them. These sequences were also reported in another study, on T cells in Graves' hyperthyroidism and ophthalmopathy.

V gene TRBV9 combines with J gene TRBJ1-1; D is perhaps TRBD1 (5 bases). Sample: peripheral blood mononuclear cells (PBMCs), taken at new diagnosis, from a patient treated with antithyroid drugs. The sequence was obtained from a man aged 18 to 35 with Graves disease. The CDR3 loop is CASSISRDGNTEAFF. CDR3 DNA: TGTGCCAGCAGCATAAGCCGGGACGGGAACACTGAAGCTTTCTTT.